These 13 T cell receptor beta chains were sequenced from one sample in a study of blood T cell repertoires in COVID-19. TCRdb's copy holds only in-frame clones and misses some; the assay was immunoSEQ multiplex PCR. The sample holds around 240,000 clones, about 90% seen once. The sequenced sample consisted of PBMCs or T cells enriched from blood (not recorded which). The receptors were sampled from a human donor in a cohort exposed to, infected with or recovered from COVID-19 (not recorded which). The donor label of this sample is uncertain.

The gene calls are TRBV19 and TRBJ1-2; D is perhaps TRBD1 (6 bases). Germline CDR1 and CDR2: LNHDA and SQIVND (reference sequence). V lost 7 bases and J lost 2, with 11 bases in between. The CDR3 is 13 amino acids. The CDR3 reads CASTTTGNYGYTF. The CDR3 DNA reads TGTGCCAGTACCACGACAGGAAACTATGGCTACACCTTC. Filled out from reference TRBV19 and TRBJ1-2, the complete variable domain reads DGGITQSPKYLFRKEGQNVTLSCEQNLNHDAMYWYRQDPGQGLRLIYYSQIVNDFQKGDIAEGYSVSREKKESFPLTVTSAQKNPTAFYLCASTTTGNYGYTFGSGTRLTVV.

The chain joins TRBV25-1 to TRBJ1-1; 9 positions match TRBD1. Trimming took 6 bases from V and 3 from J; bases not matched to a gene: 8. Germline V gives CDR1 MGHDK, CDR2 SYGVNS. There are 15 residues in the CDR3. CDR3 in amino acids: CASRDRGRGDTEAFF. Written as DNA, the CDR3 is TGTGCCAGCAGGGACAGGGGAAGGGGGGACACTGAAGCTTTCTTT.

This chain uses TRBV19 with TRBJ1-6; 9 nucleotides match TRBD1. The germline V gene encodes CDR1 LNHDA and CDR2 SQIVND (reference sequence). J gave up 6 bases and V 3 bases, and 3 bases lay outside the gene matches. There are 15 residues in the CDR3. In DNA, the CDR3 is TGTGCCAGTAGTATTCGGACAGGGGTTAATTCACCCCTCCACTTT. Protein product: CASSIRTGVNSPLHF.

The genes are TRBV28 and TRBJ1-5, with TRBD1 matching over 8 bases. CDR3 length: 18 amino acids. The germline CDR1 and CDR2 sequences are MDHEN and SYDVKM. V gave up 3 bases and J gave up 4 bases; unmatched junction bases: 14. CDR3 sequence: CASSFRQGAPRLNQPQHF. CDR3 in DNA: TGTGCCAGCAGTTTCCGCCAGGGGGCGCCCCGTTTGAATCAGCCCCAGCATTTT.

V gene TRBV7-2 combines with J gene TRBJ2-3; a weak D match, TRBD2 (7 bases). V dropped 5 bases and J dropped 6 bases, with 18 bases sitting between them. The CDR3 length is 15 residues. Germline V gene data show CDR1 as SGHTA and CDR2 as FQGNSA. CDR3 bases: TGTGCCAGCAGCCTAGGGGGGGGAGGATGGGATACGCAGTATTTT. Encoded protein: CASSLGGGGWDTQYF. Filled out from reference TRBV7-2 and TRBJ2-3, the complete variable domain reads GAGVSQSPSNKVTEKGKDVELRCDPISGHTALYWYRQSLGQGLEFLIYFQGNSAPDKSGLPSDRFSAERTGGSVSTLTIQRTQQEDSAVYLCASSLGGGGWDTQYFGPGTRLTVL.

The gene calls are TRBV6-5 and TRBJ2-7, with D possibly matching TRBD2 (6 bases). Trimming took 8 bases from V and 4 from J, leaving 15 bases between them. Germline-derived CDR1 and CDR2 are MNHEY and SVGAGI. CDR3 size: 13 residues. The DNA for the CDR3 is TGTGCCAGCTCCCGGGGGATTATTTACGAGCAGTACTTC. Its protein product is CASSRGIIYEQYF.

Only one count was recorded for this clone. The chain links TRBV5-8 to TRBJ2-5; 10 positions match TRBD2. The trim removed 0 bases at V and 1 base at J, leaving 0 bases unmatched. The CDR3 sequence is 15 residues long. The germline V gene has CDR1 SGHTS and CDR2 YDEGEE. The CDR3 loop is CASSLGLAGQETQYF. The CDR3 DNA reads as TGTGCCAGCAGCTTGGGACTAGCGGGCCAAGAGACCCAGTACTTC.

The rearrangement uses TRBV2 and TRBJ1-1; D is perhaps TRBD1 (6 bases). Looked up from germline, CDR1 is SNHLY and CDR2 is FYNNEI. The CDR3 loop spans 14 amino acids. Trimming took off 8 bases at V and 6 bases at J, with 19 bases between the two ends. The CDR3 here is CASETGTRRAEAFF. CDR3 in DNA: TGTGCCAGCGAAACAGGGACGCGGCGCGCTGAAGCTTTCTTT.

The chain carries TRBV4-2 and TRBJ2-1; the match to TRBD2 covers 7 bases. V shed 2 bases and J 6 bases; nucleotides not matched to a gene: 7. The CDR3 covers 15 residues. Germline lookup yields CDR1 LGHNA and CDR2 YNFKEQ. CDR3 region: CASSQPQSGGNEQFF. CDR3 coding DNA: TGTGCCAGCAGCCAACCCCAGTCGGGGGGCAATGAGCAGTTCTTC.

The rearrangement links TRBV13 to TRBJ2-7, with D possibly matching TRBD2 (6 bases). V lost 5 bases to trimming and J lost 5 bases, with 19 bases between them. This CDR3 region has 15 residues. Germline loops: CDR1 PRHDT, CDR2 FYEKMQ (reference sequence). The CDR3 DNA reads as TGTGCCAGCAGCGAGACGGCGGGGAAGAGGAACGAGCAGTACTTC. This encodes CASSETAGKRNEQYF.

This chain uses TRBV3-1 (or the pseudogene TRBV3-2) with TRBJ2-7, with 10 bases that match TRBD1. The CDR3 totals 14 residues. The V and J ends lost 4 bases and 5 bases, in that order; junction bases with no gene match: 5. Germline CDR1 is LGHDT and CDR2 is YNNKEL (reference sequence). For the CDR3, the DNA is TGTGCCAGCAGCCCCTGGGACAGGGGACACGAGCAGTACTTC. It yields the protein CASSPWDRGHEQYF.

The chain's CDR3 is CATSAGANSPLHF. The CDR3 DNA is TGTGCCACCAGTGCAGGGGCGAATTCACCCCTCCACTTT. The rearrangement links TRBV24-1 to TRBJ1-6, with D tentatively TRBD1 (6 bases). This CDR3 spans 13 amino acids. The germline CDR1 and CDR2 sequences are KGHDR and SFDVKD. Trimming took 5 bases from V and 7 from J, leaving 8 bases between them.

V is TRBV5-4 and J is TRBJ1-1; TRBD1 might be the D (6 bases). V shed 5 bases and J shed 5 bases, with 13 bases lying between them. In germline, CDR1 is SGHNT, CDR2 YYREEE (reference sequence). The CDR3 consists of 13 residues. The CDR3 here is CASRIQGETEAFF. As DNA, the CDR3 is TGTGCCAGCAGGATACAGGGTGAAACTGAAGCTTTCTTT.